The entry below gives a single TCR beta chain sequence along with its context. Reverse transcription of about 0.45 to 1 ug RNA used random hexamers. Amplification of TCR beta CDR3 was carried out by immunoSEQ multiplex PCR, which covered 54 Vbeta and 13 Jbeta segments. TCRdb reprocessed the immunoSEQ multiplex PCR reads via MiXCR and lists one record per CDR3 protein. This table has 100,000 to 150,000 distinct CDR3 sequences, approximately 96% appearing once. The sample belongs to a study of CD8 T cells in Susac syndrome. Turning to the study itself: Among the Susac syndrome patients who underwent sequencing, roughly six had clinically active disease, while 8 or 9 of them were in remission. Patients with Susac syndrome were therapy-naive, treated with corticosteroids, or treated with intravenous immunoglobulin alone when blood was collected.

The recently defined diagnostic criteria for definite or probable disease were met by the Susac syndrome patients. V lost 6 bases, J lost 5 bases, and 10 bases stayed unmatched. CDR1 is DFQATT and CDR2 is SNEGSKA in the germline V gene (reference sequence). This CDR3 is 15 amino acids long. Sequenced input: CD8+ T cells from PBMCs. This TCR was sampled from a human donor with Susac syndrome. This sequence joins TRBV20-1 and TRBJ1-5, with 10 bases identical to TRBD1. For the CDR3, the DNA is TGCAGTGCCGAAGGTGGGGGACAGGGGTATCAGCCCCAGCATTTT. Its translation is CSAEGGGQGYQPQHF.